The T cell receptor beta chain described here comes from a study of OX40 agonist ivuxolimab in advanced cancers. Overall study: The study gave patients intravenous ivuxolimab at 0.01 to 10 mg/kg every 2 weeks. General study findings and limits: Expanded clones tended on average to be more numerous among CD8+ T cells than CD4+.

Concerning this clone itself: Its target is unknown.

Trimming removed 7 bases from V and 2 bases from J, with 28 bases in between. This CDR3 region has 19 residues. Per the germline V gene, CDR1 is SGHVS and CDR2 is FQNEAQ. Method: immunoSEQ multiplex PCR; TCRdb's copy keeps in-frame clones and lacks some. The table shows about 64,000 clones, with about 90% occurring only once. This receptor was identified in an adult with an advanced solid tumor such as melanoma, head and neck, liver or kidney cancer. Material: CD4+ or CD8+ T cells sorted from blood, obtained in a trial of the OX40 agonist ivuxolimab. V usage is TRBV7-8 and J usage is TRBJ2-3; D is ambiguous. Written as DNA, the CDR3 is TGTGCCAGCAAACTTAGGTCGGTTAACGAGCGTTGGTTCACAGATACGCAGTATTTT. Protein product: CASKLRSVNERWFTDTQYF.